These 28 T cell receptor beta chains came from one sample sequenced in a study of T cell responses to AZD1222 COVID-19 vaccine. The repertoire was sequenced with immunoSEQ multiplex PCR; TCRdb's copy has only in-frame clones and lacks some. The repertoire has about 220,000 clones, more than 85% of them found once; the top ten carry over 0.95%. Sequenced material: peripheral blood, taken on day 0 of MenACWY control vaccination. The receptors shown here come from an adult in good health.

This rearrangement joins TRBV5-6 to TRBJ1-6; D uncertain. The CDR3 sequence is 16 residues long. Germline V gene sequence: CDR1 SGHDT, CDR2 YYEEEE. V gave up 1 base and J gave up 0 bases, with 8 bases separating them. CDR3 coding DNA: TGTGCCAGCAGCTTGCTCAAGAGCTCCTATAATTCACCCCTCCACTTT. Translation: CASSLLKSSYNSPLHF.

This clone was recorded once. This chain connects TRBV5-4 to TRBJ2-7; TRBD2 matches 7 bases. V lost 0 bases, J lost 3 bases, and 6 bases stayed unmatched. Germline V lookup: CDR1 SGHNT, CDR2 YYREEE (reference sequence). This CDR3 region has 15 residues. CDR3 sequence: CASSLVGGELYEQYF. The CDR3 DNA sequence: TGTGCCAGCAGCTTGGTGGGGGGGGAACTCTACGAGCAGTACTTC.

The rearrangement uses TRBV30 and TRBJ1-4; the match to TRBD1 covers 8 bases. The CDR3 spans 13 residues. In germline, CDR1 is GTSNPN, CDR2 SVGIG (reference sequence). V was clipped by 1 base and J by 5 bases; unmatched bases: 0. CDR3 region: CAWSGTGNEKLFF. The CDR3 DNA reads TGTGCCTGGAGTGGGACAGGGAATGAAAAACTGTTTTTT.

The J gene is TRBJ1-1, the V gene TRBV7-2, with D unclear. Deletions cut 1 base from V and 1 base from J, with 10 bases between. The CDR3 is 15 amino acids. Per the germline V gene, CDR1 is SGHTA and CDR2 is FQGNSA. The CDR3 nucleotides are TGTGCCAGCAGCTTAGGAGATGTGTGGAACACTGAAGCTTTCTTT. This codes for CASSLGDVWNTEAFF. Variable domain in full (rest from reference TRBV7-2 and TRBJ1-1): GAGVSQSPSNKVTEKGKDVELRCDPISGHTALYWYRQSLGQGLEFLIYFQGNSAPDKSGLPSDRFSAERTGGSVSTLTIQRTQQEDSAVYLCASSLGDVWNTEAFFGQGTRLTVV.

V and J are TRBV3-1 (or the pseudogene TRBV3-2) and TRBJ1-1; D not certain. The CDR3 extends over 14 amino acids. Germline V gene sequence: CDR1 LGHDT, CDR2 YNNKEL (reference sequence). V was shortened by 1 base and J by 1 base, with 7 bases between the two germline ends. The CDR3 bases are TGTGCCAGCAGCCAAGCTATAGGGAACACTGAAGCTTTCTTT. Translating gives CASSQAIGNTEAFF.

This clone was counted a single time. The V and J genes are TRBV7-2 and TRBJ2-7; D ambiguous. From germline, CDR1 is SGHTA and CDR2 FQGNSA. This CDR3 contains 14 residues. V lost 5 bases to trimming and J lost 2 bases, with 13 bases between them. The CDR3 spells CASSPANQAYEQYF. CDR3 nucleotide sequence: TGTGCCAGCAGCCCAGCTAACCAGGCCTACGAGCAGTACTTC.

The chain links TRBV28 to TRBJ2-1, with 9 bases that match TRBD1. V dropped 3 bases and J dropped 2; count of bases not matched to a gene: 5. Germline lookup yields CDR1 MDHEN and CDR2 SYDVKM. The CDR3 is 16 residues long. CDR3 sequence: CASSFSGQGAYNEQFF. CDR3 nucleotide sequence: TGTGCCAGCAGTTTTTCGGGACAGGGTGCCTACAATGAGCAGTTCTTC. The full variable domain, completed using reference TRBV28 and TRBJ2-1, is DVKVTQSSRYLVKRTGEKVFLECVQDMDHENMFWYRQDPGLGLRLIYFSYDVKMKEKGDIPEGYSVSREKKERFSLILESASTNQTSMYLCASSFSGQGAYNEQFFGPGTRLTVL.

V is TRBV28 and J is TRBJ1-4; 8 bases line up with TRBD1. The CDR3 runs 15 residues. V was clipped by 9 bases and J by 14 bases; unmatched bases: 20. Germline CDR1 reads MDHEN; CDR2 reads SYDVKM. CDR3 region: CASRVSGTGPNGLFF. The CDR3 bases are TGTGCCAGTAGAGTTTCCGGGACAGGCCCAAACGGGCTGTTTTTT.

This chain joins TRBV5-1 and TRBJ2-1; D remains ambiguous. The germline V gene has CDR1 SGHRS and CDR2 YFSETQ. The CDR3 contains 14 residues. The V end was cut by 1 base, the J end by 0 bases, with 5 bases between. The CDR3 is CASSLSASYNEQFF. As DNA, the CDR3 is TGCGCCAGCAGCTTGAGTGCCTCCTACAATGAGCAGTTCTTC.

This clone showed up just a few times. The chain combines TRBV4-3 with TRBJ1-2; D may be TRBD1 (5 bases). The germline V and J ends were trimmed by 0 bases and 0 bases, with 8 bases remaining between them. This CDR3 region has 15 residues. The germline CDR1 and CDR2 sequences are LGHNA and YSLEER. CDR3 amino acids: CASSQDQGPNYGYTF. CDR3 coding DNA: TGCGCCAGCAGCCAAGATCAGGGACCTAACTATGGCTACACCTTC.

V gene TRBV4-2 combines with J gene TRBJ2-2; D is unclear. Trimming cost V 0 bases and J 1 base, with 12 bases left between them. The CDR3 loop spans 17 amino acids. In germline, CDR1 is LGHNA, CDR2 YNFKEQ. The CDR3 spells CASSQDPQVLNTGELFF. In DNA form, the CDR3 reads TGTGCCAGCAGCCAAGATCCGCAGGTCCTGAACACCGGGGAGCTGTTTTTT.

This chain uses TRBV5-1 with TRBJ2-3; 8 positions agree with TRBD1. Per the germline V gene, CDR1 is SGHRS and CDR2 is YFSETQ. The CDR3 spans 13 residues. J gave up 4 bases and V 4 bases, and 2 bases lay outside the gene matches. CDR3 region: CASSKQGADTQYF. The CDR3, as DNA: TGCGCCAGCAGCAAACAGGGGGCAGATACGCAGTATTTT.

This clone was observed a few times. V gene TRBV6-1 combines with J gene TRBJ1-5; D possibly corresponds to TRBD1 (6 bases). Germline V gene data show CDR1 as MNHNS and CDR2 as SASEGT. The CDR3 extends over 14 amino acids. Trimming left V 2 bases short and J 5 bases short, with 10 bases between. The CDR3, as DNA: TGTGCCAGCAGTGAATGGGGGGCGGATCAGCCCCAGCATTTT. Protein sequence: CASSEWGADQPQHF.

V gene TRBV11-2 combines with J gene TRBJ2-1; 13 bases align to TRBD2. The CDR3 totals 15 residues. Germline values: CDR1 SGHAT, CDR2 FQNNGV. The junction had 4 bases not matched to a gene; V was cut back by 5 bases and J by 6 bases. In DNA, the CDR3 is TGTGCCAGCAGCAGACTAGCGGGGGGTATCAATGAGCAGTTCTTC. It specifies CASSRLAGGINEQFF.

This clone was observed a single time. The rearrangement links TRBV11-2 to TRBJ2-7, with a weak D call TRBD2 (6 bases). Trimming removed 4 bases at V and 7 bases at J, with 11 bases between. This CDR3 has 12 amino acids. Germline CDR1 is SGHAT and CDR2 is FQNNGV. The CDR3 here is CASSWSGGEQYF. The CDR3 nucleotides are TGTGCCAGCAGCTGGTCTGGGGGGGAGCAGTACTTC. Full variable domain (rest looked up from reference TRBV11-2 and TRBJ2-7): EAGVAQSPRYKIIEKRQSVAFWCNPISGHATLYWYQQILGQGPKLLIQFQNNGVVDDSQLPKDRFSAERLKGVDSTLKIQPAKLEDSAVYLCASSWSGGEQYFGPGTRLTVT.

The V and J genes are TRBV10-1 and TRBJ1-1; D might be TRBD1 (5 bases). The CDR3 has 13 residues. Germline CDR1 WNHNN, CDR2 SYGVQD (reference sequence). The V gene lost 6 bases and the J gene lost 6 bases, with 14 bases spanning the gap. CDR3 sequence: CASRGPQGPEAFF. The CDR3 DNA follows: TGCGCCAGCAGGGGGCCTCAGGGACCTGAAGCTTTCTTT.

The V call is TRBV28, the J call TRBJ2-7; 7 nucleotides align to TRBD1. The CDR3 consists of 13 residues. Unmatched junction bases numbered 3, after V lost 3 bases and J lost 4 bases. Germline-derived CDR1 and CDR2 are MDHEN and SYDVKM. In nucleotides, the CDR3 is TGTGCCAGCAGTTTGGGGACAGTTTACGAGCAGTACTTC. Translated: CASSLGTVYEQYF.

The chain employs TRBV9 and TRBJ2-5; 8 bases agree with TRBD2. V was clipped by 4 bases and J by 7 bases; unmatched bases: 15. The germline V gene has CDR1 SGDLS and CDR2 YYNGEE. CDR3 length: 16 residues. CDR3 sequence: CASSPGVAGILGTQYF. The CDR3 region has the DNA TGTGCCAGCAGCCCGGGGGTAGCGGGGATATTAGGGACCCAGTACTTC.

The sample holds one count of this clone. This rearrangement joins TRBV11-2 to TRBJ2-7; 8 nucleotides line up with TRBD1. CDR3 length equals 16 residues. V lost 6 bases to trimming and J lost 3 bases; unmatched junction nucleotides: 13. CDR1 and CDR2 from the germline V gene are SGHAT and FQNNGV. The CDR3 reads CASRSVRQGKGYEQYF. The CDR3 DNA follows: TGTGCCAGCAGATCGGTCCGACAGGGGAAGGGCTACGAGCAGTACTTC.

This chain joins TRBV5-4 and TRBJ1-1; weak D call: TRBD1 (5 bases). Germline values: CDR1 SGHNT, CDR2 YYREEE (reference sequence). The CDR3 is 15 residues long. Trimming removed 4 bases from V and 2 bases from J, with 15 bases in between. The DNA for the CDR3 is TGTGCCAGCAGCGCCCCGCCGGGGGGAAACACTGAAGCTTTCTTT. This sequence encodes CASSAPPGGNTEAFF.

V usage is TRBV6-5 and J usage is TRBJ1-2, with D hard to call. The CDR3 has 12 amino acids. V lost 4 bases to trimming and J lost 5 bases, with 8 bases between them. Germline V gene lookup returns CDR1 MNHEY and CDR2 SVGAGI. The CDR3 is CASSSPPYGYTF. The CDR3 DNA sequence: TGTGCCAGCAGTTCCCCCCCTTATGGCTACACCTTC.

The chain is built from TRBV12-3 or TRBV12-4 and TRBJ1-2, with D unclear. V was clipped by 5 bases and J by 4 bases, with 8 bases between them. This CDR3 contains 12 residues. CDR3 residues: CASSLRAYGYTF. In DNA, the CDR3 is TGTGCCAGCAGTCTCCGGGCCTATGGCTACACCTTC.

This clone was observed a single time. The rearrangement uses TRBV2 and TRBJ2-1, with D maybe TRBD1 (5 bases). Between the trimmed V and J ends, which lost 5 bases and 7 bases, there was a span of 12 bases. The germline V gene encodes CDR1 SNHLY and CDR2 FYNNEI. This CDR3 contains 13 residues. CDR3 DNA: TGTGCCAGCAGTATAGGGGCCGGGAATGAGCAGTTCTTC. It yields the protein CASSIGAGNEQFF.

This chain links TRBV25-1 with TRBJ2-5, with D possibly matching TRBD1 (6 bases). CDR1 and CDR2 from the germline V gene are MGHDK and SYGVNS. There are 14 residues in the CDR3. V lost 2 bases and J lost 5, with 12 bases in between. CDR3 DNA sequence: TGTGCCAGCAGTGAACACAGGGCTGTCGAGACCCAGTACTTC. Translating it yields CASSEHRAVETQYF.

This clone was recorded only once. J is TRBJ2-2 and V is TRBV3-1 (or the pseudogene TRBV3-2); D remains unclear. V lost 1 base to trimming and J lost 7 bases, with 4 bases between them. Per the germline V gene, CDR1 is LGHDT and CDR2 is YNNKEL (reference sequence). The CDR3 has 12 residues. CDR3 sequence (DNA): TGTGCCAGCAGCCAAGTGGGCGGGGAGCTGTTTTTT. This gives the protein CASSQVGGELFF.

The rearrangement joins TRBV27 to TRBJ2-7; D is perhaps TRBD1 (6 bases). Germline CDR1 MNHEY, CDR2 SMNVEV (reference sequence). The CDR3 extends over 18 amino acids. The V end lost 4 bases, the J end lost 0 bases, and 22 bases lay between the germline ends. The CDR3 DNA reads TGTGCCAGCAGTTACGATGTGCCTCGACAGGCTAACTCCTACGAGCAGTACTTC. As protein: CASSYDVPRQANSYEQYF.

Written as DNA, the CDR3 is TGCGCCAGCAGCTCGGGGGGACAGACTAATTCACCCCTCCACTTT. Its translation is CASSSGGQTNSPLHF. This chain links TRBV5-1 with TRBJ1-6, with 7 bases that match TRBD1. V lost 3 bases and J lost 6; bases outside the gene matches: 6. Germline V gene lookup returns CDR1 SGHRS and CDR2 YFSETQ. CDR3 size: 15 residues.

V usage is TRBV27 and J usage is TRBJ1-6, with unresolved D. Germline V gene data show CDR1 as MNHEY and CDR2 as SMNVEV (reference sequence). The V and J ends lost 3 bases and 7 bases respectively, with 7 bases between them. The CDR3 is 13 residues long. This CDR3 is CASSLYPNSPLHF. CDR3 in DNA: TGTGCCAGCAGTTTGTATCCCAATTCACCCCTCCACTTT.